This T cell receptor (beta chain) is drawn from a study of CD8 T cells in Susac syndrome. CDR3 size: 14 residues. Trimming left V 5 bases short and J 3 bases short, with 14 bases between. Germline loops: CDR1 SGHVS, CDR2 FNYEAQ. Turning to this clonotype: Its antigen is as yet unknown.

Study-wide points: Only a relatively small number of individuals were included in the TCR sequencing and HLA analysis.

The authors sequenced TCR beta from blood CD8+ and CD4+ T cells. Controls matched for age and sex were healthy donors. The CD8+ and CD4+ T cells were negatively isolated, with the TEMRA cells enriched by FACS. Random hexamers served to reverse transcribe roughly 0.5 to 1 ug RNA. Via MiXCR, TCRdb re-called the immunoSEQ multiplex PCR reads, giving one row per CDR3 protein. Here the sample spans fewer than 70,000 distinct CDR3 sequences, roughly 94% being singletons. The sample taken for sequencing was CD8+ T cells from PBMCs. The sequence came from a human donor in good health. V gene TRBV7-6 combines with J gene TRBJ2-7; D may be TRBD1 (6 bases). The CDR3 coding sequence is TGTGCCAGCAGCCGGGACACGGCGGGCTACGAGCAGTACTTC. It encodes CASSRDTAGYEQYF.